These 26 T cell receptor beta chains share one sample of origin, sequenced in a study of radiotherapy plus CTLA-4 blockade in lung cancer. The assay was immunoSEQ multiplex PCR, and TCRdb's table has in-frame clones only and misses some. The sample shows about 88,000 clones, around 72% of them seen only once. Sequenced here: peripheral blood, sampled from a patient treated with radiotherapy plus ipilimumab. All receptors derive from a human donor with non-small cell lung cancer that progressed on radiotherapy plus ipilimumab.

V and J are TRBV6-5 and TRBJ1-2; D not resolved. CDR1 is MNHEY and CDR2 is SVGAGI in the germline V gene. CDR3 length equals 13 residues. V lost 0 bases and J 8 bases, leaving 10 bases between the germline ends. CDR3 DNA: TGTGCCAGCAGTTACTCGAGGCAGGAGGGCTACACCTTC. Translated, it gives CASSYSRQEGYTF.

This chain uses TRBV27 with TRBJ2-2; no reliable D call. CDR1 and CDR2 from the germline V gene are MNHEY and SMNVEV (reference sequence). This CDR3 spans 14 amino acids. The V end lost 0 bases, the J end lost 0 bases, and 2 bases lay between the germline ends. CDR3 in amino acids: CASSLSTNTGELFF. The CDR3 coding sequence is TGTGCCAGCAGTTTATCGACGAACACCGGGGAGCTGTTTTTT.

In its sample, this clone was seen many times. V usage is TRBV7-2 and J usage is TRBJ1-2, with D maybe TRBD1 (6 bases). Per germline, CDR1 SGHTA and CDR2 FQGNSA. The CDR3 is 13 residues long. The ends were cut back, 5 bases at V and 8 bases at J, with 15 bases in the middle. The CDR3 region is CASSTGTTTGYTF. CDR3 DNA: TGTGCCAGCAGCACCGGGACAACCACGGGCTACACCTTC.

Worth noting for this clone: Relative to the germline gene, one junction end is altered; a read error may explain this. The chain joins TRBV7-7 to TRBJ2-1; 8 nucleotides match TRBD2. The germline gives CDR1 SSHAT, CDR2 FNYEAQ (reference sequence). CDR3 length: 12 residues. The CDR3 DNA reads TGTGCTAGCAGCCACCCCGGGACTAGTCCGGTCTTC. It translates to CASSHPGTSPVF.

V is TRBV9 and J is TRBJ1-2; D remains ambiguous. The CDR3 is made up of 15 amino acids. The ends were cut back, 0 bases at V and 1 base at J, with 10 bases in the middle. Germline lookup yields CDR1 SGDLS and CDR2 YYNGEE. CDR3 in amino acids: CASSVGPELNYGYTF. CDR3 bases: TGTGCCAGCAGCGTAGGACCAGAACTTAACTATGGCTACACCTTC.

With regard to this clone: The junction and the germline gene differ at one end; a read error may be behind it. This chain uses TRBV4-1 with TRBJ1-4; TRBD1 matches at 9 bases. CDR3 length: 14 residues. CDR1 is MGHRA, CDR2 YSYEKL, per germline. The CDR3 nucleotides read TGCGTCAGCAGCCTACAGGGGGCGAGGGAAAAACTGTTTTTT. The encoded protein is CVSSLQGAREKLFF.

This clone was observed a few times. The gene calls are TRBV5-5 and TRBJ2-7; D gene ambiguous. Germline V gene sequence: CDR1 SGHKS, CDR2 YYEKEE (reference sequence). CDR3 length equals 15 residues. The ends were cut back, 0 bases at V and 0 bases at J, with 10 bases in the middle. The DNA of the CDR3 is TGTGCCAGCAGCTTGGCCGGGTTTCTCTCCTACGAGCAGTACTTC. It codes for CASSLAGFLSYEQYF.

The table lists this clone with many counts. The chain is built from TRBV10-3 and TRBJ1-2, with no clear D. The CDR3 consists of 14 residues. The germline gives CDR1 ENHRY, CDR2 SYGVKD. V was trimmed by 3 bases and J by 2 bases, leaving 10 bases between them. The chain's CDR3 is CAISEKRQNYGYTF. The CDR3 bases are TGTGCCATCAGTGAAAAGAGGCAGAACTATGGCTACACCTTC.

The CDR3 nucleotides are TGTGCCAGCAGCTCCCAGGGGAGCTCCTACGAGCAGTACTTC. Protein sequence: CASSSQGSSYEQYF. The genes are TRBV7-2 and TRBJ2-7; tentatively, D is TRBD1 (6 bases). The germline V gene has CDR1 SGHTA and CDR2 FQGNSA. V lost 4 bases, J lost 0 bases, and 10 bases lay in between. This CDR3 comprises 14 residues.

The chain links TRBV7-2 to TRBJ1-2, with TRBD1 as a possible D gene (5 bases). Per germline, CDR1 SGHTA and CDR2 FQGNSA. This CDR3 comprises 13 residues. Trimming pared 5 bases from V and 6 bases from J, leaving 13 bases between. CDR3 sequence reads: CASSPGTGHGYTF. For the CDR3, the DNA is TGTGCCAGCAGCCCCGGGACGGGGCATGGCTACACCTTC.

This chain connects TRBV5-6 to TRBJ2-5, with D perhaps matching TRBD2 (6 bases). The CDR3 length is 12 residues. Germline CDR1 is SGHDT and CDR2 is YYEEEE. Trimming took off 10 bases at V and 5 bases at J, with 15 bases between the two ends. CDR3 nucleotides: TGTGCCTCCCGGGGAGGTTGGGAGACCCAGTACTTC. Its protein is CASRGGWETQYF.

This clone was seen more than once but under ten times. This chain uses TRBV11-3 with TRBJ2-7, with D possibly being TRBD1 (6 bases). Germline CDR1 is SGHNT and CDR2 is YENEEA. Trimming shortened V by 10 bases and J by 7 bases, and 23 bases separated the two germline ends. CDR3 length: 14 residues. CDR3 region: CANSTGPRGGEQYF. The CDR3 DNA reads TGTGCCAACTCGACAGGACCTCGAGGTGGAGAGCAGTACTTC.

This chain links TRBV4-3 with TRBJ2-7; maybe TRBD2 (5 bases). This CDR3 region has 15 residues. CDR1 and CDR2 (germline): LGHNA, YSLEER. The V and J ends lost 1 base and 0 bases respectively, with 10 bases between them. The CDR3 DNA reads as TGCGCCAGCAGCCAAGTCCGGGGTTACTCCTACGAGCAGTACTTC. Residues: CASSQVRGYSYEQYF.

The genes are TRBV19 and TRBJ1-1, with a tentative D call TRBD1 (6 bases). Between the trimmed V and J ends, which lost 4 bases and 5 bases, there was a span of 20 bases. CDR1 and CDR2 (germline): LNHDA, SQIVND (reference sequence). CDR3 size: 16 residues. The CDR3 DNA sequence: TGTGCCAGTAGTACATCCCGGACAGTAAGTAAGACTGAAGCTTTCTTT. Amino acids: CASSTSRTVSKTEAFF.

V and J are TRBV7-2 and TRBJ1-2; D may be TRBD1 (5 bases). This CDR3 is 14 amino acids long. Per germline, CDR1 SGHTA and CDR2 FQGNSA. Trimming shortened V by 5 bases and J by 4 bases, and 14 bases separated the two germline ends. This CDR3 reads CASSRMTEIYGYTF. CDR3 in DNA: TGTGCCAGCAGCCGAATGACAGAGATCTATGGCTACACCTTC.

This sequence joins TRBV5-4 and TRBJ2-2; the D gene is possibly TRBD1 (6 bases). Germline loops: CDR1 SGHNT, CDR2 YYREEE (reference sequence). This CDR3 is built from 16 residues. The V end was cut by 2 bases, the J end by 4 bases, with 15 bases between. CDR3 in amino acids: CASSFAQGSFTGELFF. CDR3 DNA: TGTGCCAGCAGCTTCGCACAGGGTAGTTTCACCGGGGAGCTGTTTTTT.

The chain couples TRBV5-1 to TRBJ2-1; D unclear. Germline V gene sequence: CDR1 SGHRS, CDR2 YFSETQ. Trimming stripped 2 bases from V and 8 bases from J, with 14 bases between. The CDR3 runs 14 residues. CDR3 region: CASSFGQVGDEQFF. The CDR3 DNA is TGCGCCAGCAGCTTCGGGCAGGTAGGCGATGAGCAGTTCTTC.

The chain uses TRBV7-9 and TRBJ1-2, with D uncertain. The ends were cut back, 0 bases at V and 2 bases at J, with 13 bases in the middle. This CDR3 contains 16 residues. CDR1 is SEHNR and CDR2 is FQNEAQ in the germline V gene (reference sequence). In nucleotides, the CDR3 is TGTGCCAGCAGCTTAGCCTCGAGGGAAAAGAACTATGGCTACACCTTC. It is translated as CASSLASREKNYGYTF.

V and J are TRBV19 and TRBJ1-6; D is ambiguous. There are 13 residues in the CDR3. CDR1 is LNHDA and CDR2 is SQIVND in the germline V gene (reference sequence). V shed 7 bases and J shed 6 bases, with 10 bases lying between them. The CDR3 region is CASTTRRNSPLHF. Here the CDR3 DNA reads TGTGCCAGTACCACCCGGCGTAATTCACCCCTCCACTTT.

This clone was counted between two and nine times. The J gene is TRBJ2-7, the V gene TRBV28; 7 bases line up with TRBD2. Germline trimming cut 3 bases from V and 7 bases from J; bases unmatched to any gene: 18. CDR3 length: 17 amino acids. The germline V gene has CDR1 MDHEN and CDR2 SYDVKM. CDR3 bases: TGTGCCAGCAGTTTCACCCTCACTAGCGTCGAGGGAGAGGAGCAGTACTTC. It is translated as CASSFTLTSVEGEEQYF. The whole variable domain, filled in from reference TRBV28 and TRBJ2-7, reads DVKVTQSSRYLVKRTGEKVFLECVQDMDHENMFWYRQDPGLGLRLIYFSYDVKMKEKGDIPEGYSVSREKKERFSLILESASTNQTSMYLCASSFTLTSVEGEEQYFGPGTRLTVT.

The chain is built from TRBV9 and TRBJ2-3; D gene ambiguous. V gave up 2 bases and J gave up 2 bases, with 12 bases separating them. Germline V gives CDR1 SGDLS, CDR2 YYNGEE. The CDR3 runs to 15 residues. Written as DNA, the CDR3 is TGTGCCAGCAGCGTCGGTTCTACACACACAGATACGCAGTATTTT. Translated, it gives CASSVGSTHTDTQYF.

This chain links TRBV28 with TRBJ2-5; D may correspond to TRBD1 or TRBD2 (5 bases each). The germline V gene encodes CDR1 MDHEN and CDR2 SYDVKM. The CDR3 extends over 15 amino acids. V dropped 4 bases and J dropped 5 bases, with 17 bases sitting between them. CDR3 sequence: CASSSGTRLGETQYF. The CDR3 DNA reads TGTGCCAGCAGTTCCGGGACGCGCCTTGGGGAGACCCAGTACTTC.

The rearrangement joins TRBV28 to TRBJ1-3; 7 positions match TRBD1. The CDR3 consists of 18 residues. Germline V gene lookup returns CDR1 MDHEN and CDR2 SYDVKM. V shed 4 bases and J 0 bases; nucleotides not matched to a gene: 12. The CDR3 loop reads CASSWTTFRGNSGNTIYF. The CDR3 DNA reads TGTGCCAGCAGTTGGACAACCTTCAGGGGGAACTCTGGAAACACCATATATTTT.

Only a few counts were recorded for this clone. This chain joins TRBV12-5 and TRBJ2-1; D is possibly TRBD2 (6 bases). V was cut by 6 bases and J by 9 bases, with 12 bases left in between. There are 12 residues in the CDR3. The germline V gene encodes CDR1 LGHNT and CDR2 FRNRAP. Written as DNA, the CDR3 is TGTGCTAGTGGCAATCGGGGGACTGAGCAGTTCTTC. Translating gives CASGNRGTEQFF.

This clone came up once. This chain connects TRBV19 to TRBJ2-1; the match to TRBD2 covers 9 bases. The V gene end was trimmed by 3 bases and the J gene end by 7 bases; junction bases not matched to a gene: 7. This CDR3 region has 15 residues. Looked up from germline, CDR1 is LNHDA and CDR2 is SQIVND (reference sequence). The CDR3 loop is CASSISLAGTNEQFF. In DNA form, the CDR3 reads TGTGCCAGTAGTATCAGCCTAGCGGGAACTAATGAGCAGTTCTTC. The entire variable domain, with the rest obtained from reference TRBV19 and TRBJ2-1, is as follows: DGGITQSPKYLFRKEGQNVTLSCEQNLNHDAMYWYRQDPGQGLRLIYYSQIVNDFQKGDIAEGYSVSREKKESFPLTVTSAQKNPTAFYLCASSISLAGTNEQFFGPGTRLTVL.

The V call is TRBV7-8, the J call TRBJ1-4; 8 bases are a match to TRBD1. Per germline, CDR1 SGHVS and CDR2 FQNEAQ. The junction had 6 bases not matched to a gene; V was cut back by 5 bases and J by 4 bases. The CDR3 is 15 residues long. Here the CDR3 reads CASSPLQGVNEKLFF. The CDR3 DNA sequence: TGTGCCAGCAGCCCCCTACAGGGGGTTAATGAAAAACTGTTTTTT.